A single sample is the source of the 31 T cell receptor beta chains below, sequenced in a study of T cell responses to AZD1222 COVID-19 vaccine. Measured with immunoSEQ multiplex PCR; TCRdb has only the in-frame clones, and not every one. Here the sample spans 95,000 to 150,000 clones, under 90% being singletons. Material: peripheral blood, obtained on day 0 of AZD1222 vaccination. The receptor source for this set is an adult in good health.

In DNA, the CDR3 is TGTGCCAGCAGCGGGGGACTAGCCCTCAACAATGAGCAGTTCTTC. Translating it yields CASSGGLALNNEQFF. The gene calls are TRBV9 and TRBJ2-1; 9 nucleotides line up with TRBD2. The V gene end was trimmed by 3 bases and the J gene end by 5 bases; junction bases not matched to a gene: 6. There are 15 residues in the CDR3. Germline assignment: CDR1 SGDLS and CDR2 YYNGEE.

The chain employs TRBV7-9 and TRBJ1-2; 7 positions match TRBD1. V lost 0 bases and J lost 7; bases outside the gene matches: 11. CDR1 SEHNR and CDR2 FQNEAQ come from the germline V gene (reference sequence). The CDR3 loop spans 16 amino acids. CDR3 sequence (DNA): TGTGCCAGCAGCTTAGCCCCGACAGGGTCCGGAGGTGGCTACACCTTC. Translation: CASSLAPTGSGGGYTF.

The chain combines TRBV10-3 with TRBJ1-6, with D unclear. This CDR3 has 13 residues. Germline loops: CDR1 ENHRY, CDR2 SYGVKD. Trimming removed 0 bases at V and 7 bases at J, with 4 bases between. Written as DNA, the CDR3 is TGTGCCATCAGTGAGTCAGAAAATTCACCCCTCCACTTT. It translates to CAISESENSPLHF.

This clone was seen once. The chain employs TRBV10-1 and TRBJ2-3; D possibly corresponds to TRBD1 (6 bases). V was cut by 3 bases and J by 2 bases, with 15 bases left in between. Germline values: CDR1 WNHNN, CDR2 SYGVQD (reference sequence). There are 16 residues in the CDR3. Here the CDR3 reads CASSDLDRFSTDTQYF. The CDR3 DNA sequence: TGCGCCAGCAGTGACCTAGACAGGTTTTCCACAGATACGCAGTATTTT.

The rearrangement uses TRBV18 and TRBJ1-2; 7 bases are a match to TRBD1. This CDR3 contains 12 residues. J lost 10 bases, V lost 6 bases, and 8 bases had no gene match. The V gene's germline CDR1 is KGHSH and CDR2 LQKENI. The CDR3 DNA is TGTGCCAGCTCGCAGAACAGGGGTGCCTACACCTTC. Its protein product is CASSQNRGAYTF.

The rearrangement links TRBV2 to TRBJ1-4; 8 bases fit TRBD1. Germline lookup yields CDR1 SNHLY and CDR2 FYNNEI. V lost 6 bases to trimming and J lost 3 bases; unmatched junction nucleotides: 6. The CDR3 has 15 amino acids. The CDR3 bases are TGTGCCAGCAGGCCCGACAGGGGTCCTAATGAAAAACTGTTTTTT. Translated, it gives CASRPDRGPNEKLFF.

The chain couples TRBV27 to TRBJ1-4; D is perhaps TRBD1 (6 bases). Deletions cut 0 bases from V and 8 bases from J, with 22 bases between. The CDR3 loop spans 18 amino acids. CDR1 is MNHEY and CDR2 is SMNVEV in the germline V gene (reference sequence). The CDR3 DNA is TGTGCCAGCAGTTTATCGTCGCTTGGTGGGGGGCGCCGGGAAAAACTGTTTTTT. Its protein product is CASSLSSLGGGRREKLFF.

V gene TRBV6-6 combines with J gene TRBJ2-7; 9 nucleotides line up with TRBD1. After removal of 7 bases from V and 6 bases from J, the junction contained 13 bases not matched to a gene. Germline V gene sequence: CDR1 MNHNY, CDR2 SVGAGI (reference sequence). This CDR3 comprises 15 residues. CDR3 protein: CASTTIGTGRGEQYF. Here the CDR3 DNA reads TGTGCCAGCACCACTATCGGGACAGGGCGCGGCGAGCAGTACTTC.

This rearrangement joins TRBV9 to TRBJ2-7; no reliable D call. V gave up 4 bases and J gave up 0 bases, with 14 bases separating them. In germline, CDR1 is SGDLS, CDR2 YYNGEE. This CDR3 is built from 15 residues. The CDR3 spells CASSPSQPGSYEQYF. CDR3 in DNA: TGTGCCAGCAGCCCGTCCCAACCCGGCTCCTACGAGCAGTACTTC. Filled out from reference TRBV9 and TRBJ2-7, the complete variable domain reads DSGVTQTPKHLITATGQRVTLRCSPRSGDLSVYWYQQSLDQGLQFLIQYYNGEERAKGNILERFSAQQFPDLHSELNLSSLELGDSALYFCASSPSQPGSYEQYFGPGTRLTVT.

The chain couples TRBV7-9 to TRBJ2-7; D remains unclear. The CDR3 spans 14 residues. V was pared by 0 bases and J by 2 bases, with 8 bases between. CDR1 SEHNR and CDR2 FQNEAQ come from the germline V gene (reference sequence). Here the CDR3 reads CASSLAANTYEQYF. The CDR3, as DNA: TGTGCCAGCAGCTTAGCCGCTAATACCTACGAGCAGTACTTC.

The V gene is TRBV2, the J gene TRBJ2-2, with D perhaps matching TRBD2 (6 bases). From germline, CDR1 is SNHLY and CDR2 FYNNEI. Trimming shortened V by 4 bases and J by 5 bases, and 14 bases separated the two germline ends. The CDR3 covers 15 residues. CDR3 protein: CASSGPAGGTGELFF. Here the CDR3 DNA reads TGTGCCAGCAGTGGGCCAGCGGGCGGTACCGGGGAGCTGTTTTTT.

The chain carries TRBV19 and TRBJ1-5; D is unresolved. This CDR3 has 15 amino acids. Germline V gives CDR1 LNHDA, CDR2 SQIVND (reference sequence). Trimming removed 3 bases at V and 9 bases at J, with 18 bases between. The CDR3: CASSMGSGPLSPQHF. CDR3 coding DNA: TGTGCCAGTAGTATGGGGTCTGGCCCCCTGTCGCCCCAGCATTTT.

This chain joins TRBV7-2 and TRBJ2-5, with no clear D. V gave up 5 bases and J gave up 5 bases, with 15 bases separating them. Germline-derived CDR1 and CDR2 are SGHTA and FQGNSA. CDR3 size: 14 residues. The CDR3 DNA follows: TGTGCCAGCAGCGCCGGACGGAGCGCGGAGACCCAGTACTTC. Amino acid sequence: CASSAGRSAETQYF.

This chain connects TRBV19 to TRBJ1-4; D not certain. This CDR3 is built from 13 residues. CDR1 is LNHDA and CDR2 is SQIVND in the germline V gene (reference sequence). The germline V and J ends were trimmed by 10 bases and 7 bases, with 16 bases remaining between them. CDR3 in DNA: TGTGCCATCCAAGACAATAAGGGTGAAAAACTGTTTTTT. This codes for CAIQDNKGEKLFF.

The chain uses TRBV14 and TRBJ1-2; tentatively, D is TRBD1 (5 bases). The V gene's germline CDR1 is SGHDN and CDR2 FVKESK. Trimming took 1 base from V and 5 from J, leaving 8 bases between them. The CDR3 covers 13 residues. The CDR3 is CASSQGGVYGYTF. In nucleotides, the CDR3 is TGTGCCAGCAGCCAAGGGGGGGTTTATGGCTACACCTTC.

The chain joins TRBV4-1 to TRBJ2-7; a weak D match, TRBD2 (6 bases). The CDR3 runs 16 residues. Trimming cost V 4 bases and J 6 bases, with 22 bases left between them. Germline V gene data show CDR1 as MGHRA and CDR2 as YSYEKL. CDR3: CASSLIGGKGPSEQYF. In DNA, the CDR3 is TGCGCCAGCAGCCTCATCGGGGGAAAAGGCCCCTCCGAGCAGTACTTC.

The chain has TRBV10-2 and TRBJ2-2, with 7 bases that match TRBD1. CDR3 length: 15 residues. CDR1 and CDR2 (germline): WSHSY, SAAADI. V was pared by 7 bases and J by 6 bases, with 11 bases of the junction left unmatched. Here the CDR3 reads CASIGQGVGAGELFF. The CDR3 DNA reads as TGCGCCAGCATTGGGCAGGGGGTTGGTGCCGGGGAGCTGTTTTTT.

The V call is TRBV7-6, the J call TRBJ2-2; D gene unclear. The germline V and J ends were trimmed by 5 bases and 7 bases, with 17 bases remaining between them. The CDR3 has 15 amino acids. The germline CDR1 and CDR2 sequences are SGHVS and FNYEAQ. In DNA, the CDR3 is TGTGCCAGCAGCCACGTCTTCGGTAGTGTCGGGGAGCTGTTTTTT. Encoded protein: CASSHVFGSVGELFF.

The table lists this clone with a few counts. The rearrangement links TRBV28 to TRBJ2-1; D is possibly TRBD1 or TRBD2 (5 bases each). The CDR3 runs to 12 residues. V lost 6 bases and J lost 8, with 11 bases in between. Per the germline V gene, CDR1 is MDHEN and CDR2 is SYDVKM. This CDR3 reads CASSPRGDEQFF. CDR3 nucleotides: TGTGCCAGCAGCCCCCGGGGCGATGAGCAGTTCTTC.

DNA of the CDR3: TGTGCCAGCAGCTTAGCGACAGGCCTTAATTCACCCCTCCACTTT. Its translation: CASSLATGLNSPLHF. The chain uses TRBV7-6 and TRBJ1-6; D may be TRBD1 (6 bases). Trimming removed 0 bases from V and 6 bases from J, with 9 bases in between. The length of the CDR3 is 15 residues. In germline, CDR1 is SGHVS, CDR2 FNYEAQ.

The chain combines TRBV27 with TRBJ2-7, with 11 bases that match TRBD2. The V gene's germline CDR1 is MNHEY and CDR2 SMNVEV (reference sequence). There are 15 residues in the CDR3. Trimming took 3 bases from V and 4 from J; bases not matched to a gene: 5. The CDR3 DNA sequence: TGTGCCAGCAGTTTTAGCGGGGGGGCCGGGTACGAGCAGTACTTC. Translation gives CASSFSGGAGYEQYF.

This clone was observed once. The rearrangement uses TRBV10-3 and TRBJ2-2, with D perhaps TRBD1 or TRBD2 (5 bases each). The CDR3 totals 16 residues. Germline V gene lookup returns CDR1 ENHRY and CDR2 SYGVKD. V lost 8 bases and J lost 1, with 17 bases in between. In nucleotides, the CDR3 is TGTGCCATCTCGGCAACGGGGCAGAAGAACACCGGGGAGCTGTTTTTT. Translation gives CAISATGQKNTGELFF.

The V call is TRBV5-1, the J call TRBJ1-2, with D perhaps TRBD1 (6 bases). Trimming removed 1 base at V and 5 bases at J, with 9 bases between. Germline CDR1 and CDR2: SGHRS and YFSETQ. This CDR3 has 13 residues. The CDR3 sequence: CASSLFQGYGYTF. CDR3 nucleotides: TGCGCCAGCAGCTTGTTCCAGGGGTATGGCTACACCTTC. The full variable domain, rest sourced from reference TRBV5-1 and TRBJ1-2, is KAGVTQTPRYLIKTRGQQVTLSCSPISGHRSVSWYQQTPGQGLQFLFEYFSETQRNKGNFPGRFSGRQFSNSRSEMNVSTLELGDSALYLCASSLFQGYGYTFGSGTRLTVV.

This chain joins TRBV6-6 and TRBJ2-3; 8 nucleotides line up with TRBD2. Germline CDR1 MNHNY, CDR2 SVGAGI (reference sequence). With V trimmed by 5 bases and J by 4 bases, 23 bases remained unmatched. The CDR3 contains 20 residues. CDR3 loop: CASSPSSGSGPEATSDTQYF. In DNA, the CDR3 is TGTGCCAGCAGTCCGTCCAGCGGGAGCGGTCCCGAGGCCACCTCAGATACGCAGTATTTT.

As DNA, the CDR3 is TGTGCCAGCAGTTACACCGAGGACAGTAGCAATCAGCCCCAGCATTTT. The encoded protein is CASSYTEDSSNQPQHF. The chain links TRBV6-5 to TRBJ1-5; a possible D gene is TRBD1 (6 bases). The CDR3 spans 16 residues. The germline V gene encodes CDR1 MNHEY and CDR2 SVGAGI. The germline V and J ends were trimmed by 2 bases and 0 bases, with 11 bases remaining between them.

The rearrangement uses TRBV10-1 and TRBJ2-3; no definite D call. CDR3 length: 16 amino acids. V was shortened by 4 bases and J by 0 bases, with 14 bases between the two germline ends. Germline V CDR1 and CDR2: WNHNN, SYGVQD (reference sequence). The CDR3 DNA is TGCGCCAGCAGTGGGGATGGACGTTCCAGCACAGATACGCAGTATTTT. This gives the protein CASSGDGRSSTDTQYF.

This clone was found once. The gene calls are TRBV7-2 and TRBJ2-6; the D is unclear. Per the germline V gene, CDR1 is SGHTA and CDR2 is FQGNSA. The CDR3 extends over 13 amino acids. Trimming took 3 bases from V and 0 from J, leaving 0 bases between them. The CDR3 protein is CASSFSGANVLTF. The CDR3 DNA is TGTGCCAGCAGCTTCTCTGGGGCCAACGTCCTGACTTTC.

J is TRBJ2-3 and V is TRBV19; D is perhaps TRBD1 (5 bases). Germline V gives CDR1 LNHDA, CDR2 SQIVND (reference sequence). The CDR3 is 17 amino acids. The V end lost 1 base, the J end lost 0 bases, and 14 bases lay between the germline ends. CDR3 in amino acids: CASSIGRARASTDTQYF. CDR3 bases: TGTGCCAGTAGTATAGGCCGTGCCAGGGCGAGCACAGATACGCAGTATTTT.

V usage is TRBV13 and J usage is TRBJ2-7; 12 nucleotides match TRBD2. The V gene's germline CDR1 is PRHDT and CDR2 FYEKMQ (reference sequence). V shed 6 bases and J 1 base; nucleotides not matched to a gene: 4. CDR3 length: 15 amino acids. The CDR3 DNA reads TGTGCCAGCAGGTCTAGCGGGAGGGGTTCCTACGAGCAGTACTTC. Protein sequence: CASRSSGRGSYEQYF.

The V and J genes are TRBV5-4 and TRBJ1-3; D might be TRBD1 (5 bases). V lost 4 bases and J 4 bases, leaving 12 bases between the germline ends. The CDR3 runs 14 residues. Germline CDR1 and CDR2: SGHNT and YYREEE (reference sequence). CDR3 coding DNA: TGTGCCAGCAGCCCCGGGACGAGAGGAAACACCATATATTTT. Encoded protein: CASSPGTRGNTIYF.

The CDR3 spells CASSPRLAGGREQFF. The CDR3 nucleotides read TGTGCCAGCTCACCACGACTAGCGGGGGGGCGTGAGCAGTTCTTC. The gene calls are TRBV18 and TRBJ2-1; TRBD2 aligns across 14 bases. V was pared by 1 base and J by 9 bases, with 2 bases of the junction left unmatched. The CDR3 length is 15 residues. Per germline, CDR1 KGHSH and CDR2 LQKENI. Filled out from reference TRBV18 and TRBJ2-1, the complete variable domain reads NAGVMQNPRHLVRRRGQEARLRCSPMKGHSHVYWYRQLPEEGLKFMVYLQKENIIDESGMPKERFSAEFPKEGPSILRIQQVVRGDSAAYFCASSPRLAGGREQFFGPGTRLTVL.